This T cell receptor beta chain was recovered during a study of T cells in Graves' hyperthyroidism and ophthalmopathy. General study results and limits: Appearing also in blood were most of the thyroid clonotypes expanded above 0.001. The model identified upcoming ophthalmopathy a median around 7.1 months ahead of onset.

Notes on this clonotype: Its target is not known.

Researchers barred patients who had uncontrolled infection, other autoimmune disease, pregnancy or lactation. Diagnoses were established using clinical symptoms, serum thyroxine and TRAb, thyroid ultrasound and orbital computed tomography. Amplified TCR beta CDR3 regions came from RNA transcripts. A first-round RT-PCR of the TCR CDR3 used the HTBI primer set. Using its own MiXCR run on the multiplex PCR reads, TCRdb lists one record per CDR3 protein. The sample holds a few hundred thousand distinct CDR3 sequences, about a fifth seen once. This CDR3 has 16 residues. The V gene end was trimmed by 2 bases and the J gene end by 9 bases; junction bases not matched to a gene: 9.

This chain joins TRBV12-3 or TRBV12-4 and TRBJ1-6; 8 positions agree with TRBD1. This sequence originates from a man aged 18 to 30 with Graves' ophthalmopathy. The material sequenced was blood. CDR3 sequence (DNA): TGTGCCAGCAGTTTAAAAACAGGGGGTTTTGGTTCACCCCTCCACTTT. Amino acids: CASSLKTGGFGSPLHF.